This paragraph covers one T cell receptor beta chain sequence. This sample was included in a study of blood T cell repertoires in COVID-19. Turning to the study itself: PBMCs, B-cell-depleted T cells, or T cells were the source of the cDNA or gDNA that made up the material.

J gave up 9 bases and V 4 bases, and 8 bases lay outside the gene matches. Germline V gene lookup returns CDR1 SGDLS and CDR2 YYNGEE. This CDR3 has 15 amino acids. Seattle participants joined during active infection and were tracked over time. TCRdb's copy holds only in-frame clones and misses some; the assay was immunoSEQ multiplex PCR. The data contain approximately 210,000 clones, around 84% of them singletons. The sequenced sample consisted of peripheral blood. The chain combines TRBV9 with TRBJ2-1; 12 nucleotides match TRBD2. The receptor was isolated from a woman of 80 years or more with COVID-19, enrolled during active disease. The CDR3: CASSPRLAGELEQFF. The CDR3 bases are TGTGCCAGCAGCCCTCGACTAGCGGGGGAGCTTGAGCAGTTCTTC.